This TCR beta chain comes out of a study of monozygotic twins with inflammatory bowel disease (dated by TCRdb to between 2018 and 2021). For the study in its entirety: A total of about 28 monozygotic twin pairs were included in the full study, comprising nine German pairs (four IBD-concordant, five IBD-discordant) and 19 IBD-discordant Danish pairs. The search for disease-associated traits relied mainly on comparing, within discordant pairs, IBD patients with their genetically identical healthy co-twins. Each individual had, on average, about 151 000 unique TCRalpha sequences and 181 000 unique TCRbeta sequences available for analysis.

Notes on this clonotype: Its antigen target is currently unknown.

From the cysteine up to the phenylalanine, the CDR3 has a length of 13 residues. The DNA sequence is not available. CDR1 is given as LNHDA and CDR2 as SQIVND, both from the germline V gene (reference sequence). The paper as a whole reports these results and caveats: Concordant and discordant twins showed no difference in repertoire similarity, possibly because of limited statistical power. No single strong signal or clonotype linked to IBD turned up in the results, so the idea that one exists was not supported. A decrease in TCRbeta repertoire diversity, as measured by inverse Simpson index, was observed in IBD patients compared with their healthy co-twins. IBD patients shared fewer clonotypes with other individuals than healthy twins did, most markedly in patients showing signs of disease activity. Background noise and inter-individual variability may have been introduced into the repertoires by the differing immunosuppressive treatments among patients. The analysis was unable to tell different T cell subtypes apart.

From each donor, an approximately 2.3 ml peripheral blood sample was collected into PAXgene tubes and kept at -80 degrees C. Total RNA was isolated from whole blood with the PAXgene blood miRNA kit on an automated QIAcube, without T cell sorting. Peripheral blood from monozygotic twin pairs concordant or discordant for inflammatory bowel disease was subjected to deep TCRalpha and TCRbeta repertoire profiling with unique molecular barcoding. Smoking habits were recorded for all twin pairs, and individuals were classified as current, former or never smokers. Libraries came from 5' RACE. Each TCR library was prepared from around 3,400 ng of total RNA. For each sample, cDNA synthesis with SMARTScribe reverse transcriptase was split into eight separate reactions. During cDNA synthesis, template switching was used to introduce unique molecular identifiers that contained a 6-nucleotide sample barcode. Two nested PCRs of about 15 and 9 cycles amplified the TCRalpha and TCRbeta cDNA, and bead purification followed each PCR. Before amplification, the cDNA was treated with uracil DNA-glycosylase and purified using the QIAquick PCR purification kit. The second PCR was the step at which Illumina TruSeq-compatible adapters and sample-specific barcodes were added. TapeStation and Qubit were used to check library quality and concentration, and about 5 ng of each library was pooled. The pooled libraries were sequenced with 2 x 100 bp reads and custom sequencing primers on an Illumina HiSeq2500 single-index Rapid Run. For the original study's pipeline: UMI-based consensus assembly with MiGEC version 1.2.6 was used to correct PCR and sequencing errors. MiXCR version 2.1.1 handled V(D)J alignment, clonotype assembly and CDR3 extraction. To normalise gene usage, clonotype sharing and MAIT/NKT TCR abundance, the top 1000, 10 000 and 20 000 clonotypes in each sample were analysed. After downsampling to 27 000 UMIs, diversity was calculated as the inverse Simpson index using the vegan R package. Paired Mann-Whitney U tests were applied to discordant twin pairs, and Benjamini-Hochberg correction was used for multiple testing. Reads reprocessed by TCRdb are summarized as one entry per CDR3 protein sequence, and DNA is absent. The V and J calls follow TCRdb's processing rather than the paper's. The table kept for this sample lists approximately 400,000 distinct CDR3 sequences. The ten largest clones add up to roughly 2.3% of the sample.

This sequence originates from a human donor with ulcerative colitis or Crohn's disease, or a healthy co-twin of an affected twin (not recorded which). The rearrangement joined TRBV19 to TRBJ2-1; TCRdb names TRBD2, which stays unverified in the absence of DNA. The sequenced sample consisted of blood. The encoded CDR3 is CASSITSLNEQFF. With all but the CDR3 taken from the reference TRBV19 and TRBJ2-1 genes, the full variable domain is: DGGITQSPKYLFRKEGQNVTLSCEQNLNHDAMYWYRQDPGQGLRLIYYSQIVNDFQKGDIAEGYSVSREKKESFPLTVTSAQKNPTAFYLCASSITSLNEQFFGPGTRLTVL.